What follows are 24 T cell receptor beta chains derived from one specimen sequenced in a study of blood T cell repertoires in COVID-19. The data were produced by immunoSEQ multiplex PCR, yet TCRdb's version contains in-frame clones alone and is incomplete. In the table there are about 210,000 clones, about 88% of which are singletons. The sequencing sample was made of peripheral blood. The receptors come from a man between 65 and 85 years old with acute or convalescent COVID-19.

The chain's CDR3 is CASSLGGIGTGELFF. The CDR3 coding sequence is TGTGCCAGCAGCTTGGGAGGGATAGGGACCGGGGAGCTGTTTTTT. The chain uses TRBV5-6 and TRBJ2-2, with D possibly matching TRBD2 (5 bases). Between the trimmed V and J ends, which lost 0 bases and 5 bases, there was a span of 11 bases. The V gene's germline CDR1 is SGHDT and CDR2 YYEEEE. The CDR3 contains 15 residues.

J is TRBJ2-3 and V is TRBV3-1 (or the pseudogene TRBV3-2); D possibly corresponds to TRBD2 (5 bases). The CDR3 extends over 13 amino acids. Trimming took off 0 bases at V and 9 bases at J, with 10 bases between the two ends. Germline values: CDR1 LGHDT, CDR2 YNNKEL (reference sequence). The CDR3 sequence: CASSQEDLGTQYF. For the CDR3, the DNA is TGTGCCAGCAGCCAAGAGGACTTGGGGACGCAGTATTTT.

The chain combines TRBV5-5 with TRBJ1-5, with TRBD1 as a possible D gene (5 bases). Between the trimmed V and J ends, which lost 2 bases and 4 bases, there was a span of 16 bases. Germline lookup yields CDR1 SGHKS and CDR2 YYEKEE (reference sequence). This CDR3 contains 16 residues. The CDR3 DNA sequence: TGTGCCAGCAGCTTCGGCGGGGGTCAGACAAATCAGCCCCAGCATTTT. This codes for CASSFGGGQTNQPQHF.

The chain links TRBV5-1 to TRBJ1-1; 9 bases are shared with TRBD1. There are 18 residues in the CDR3. Losses at the gene ends were 3 bases for V and 0 bases for J; bases not matched to a gene: 12. Germline V CDR1 and CDR2: SGHRS, YFSETQ. The CDR3 is CASSSGRTGDFMNTEAFF. The CDR3 bases are TGCGCCAGCAGCTCTGGCCGGACAGGGGACTTTATGAACACTGAAGCTTTCTTT. Full variable domain (missing parts from reference TRBV5-1 and TRBJ1-1): KAGVTQTPRYLIKTRGQQVTLSCSPISGHRSVSWYQQTPGQGLQFLFEYFSETQRNKGNFPGRFSGRQFSNSRSEMNVSTLELGDSALYLCASSSGRTGDFMNTEAFFGQGTRLTVV.

This chain joins TRBV19 and TRBJ1-2; weak D call: TRBD1 (5 bases). The CDR3 contains 13 residues. Trimming shortened V by 0 bases and J by 8 bases, and 10 bases separated the two germline ends. Germline CDR1 reads LNHDA; CDR2 reads SQIVND (reference sequence). The CDR3 sequence is CASSIDRVGGYTF. Written as DNA, the CDR3 is TGTGCCAGTAGTATAGACAGGGTCGGCGGCTACACCTTC. Looking up the rest from reference TRBV19 and TRBJ1-2 gives the full variable domain: DGGITQSPKYLFRKEGQNVTLSCEQNLNHDAMYWYRQDPGQGLRLIYYSQIVNDFQKGDIAEGYSVSREKKESFPLTVTSAQKNPTAFYLCASSIDRVGGYTFGSGTRLTVV.

The gene calls are TRBV12-5 and TRBJ2-7; a possible D gene is TRBD2 (7 bases). This CDR3 has 17 residues. Germline V lookup: CDR1 LGHNT, CDR2 FRNRAP. V lost 3 bases and J lost 6, with 24 bases in between. CDR3 sequence: CASGFTGSGGIWSEQYF. CDR3 in DNA: TGTGCTAGTGGTTTCACCGGGTCGGGGGGCATTTGGTCCGAGCAGTACTTC. The entire variable domain, with the rest obtained from reference TRBV12-5 and TRBJ2-7, is as follows: DARVTQTPRHKVTEMGQEVTMRCQPILGHNTVFWYRQTMMQGLELLAYFRNRAPLDDSGMPKDRFSAEMPDATLATLKIQPSEPRDSAVYFCASGFTGSGGIWSEQYFGPGTRLTVT.

This sequence joins TRBV4-2 and TRBJ2-2; TRBD1 agrees at 7 bases. This CDR3 has 17 residues. J lost 10 bases, V lost 5 bases, and 19 bases had no gene match. CDR1 and CDR2 (germline): LGHNA, YNFKEQ. DNA of the CDR3: TGTGCCAGCAGCGCCTCAATGGGGGACAGAAATATGGTGGAGCTGTTTTTT. It yields the protein CASSASMGDRNMVELFF.

DNA of the CDR3: TGTGCCAGCAGCGAGGGACTAGTAGGGTACGAGCAGTACTTC. Translating it yields CASSEGLVGYEQYF. The V and J genes are TRBV5-4 and TRBJ2-7; 8 nucleotides match TRBD2. Germline CDR1 and CDR2: SGHNT and YYREEE (reference sequence). The CDR3 is 14 amino acids. Trimming took 4 bases from V and 4 from J; bases not matched to a gene: 7.

The chain links TRBV6-6 to TRBJ2-7; possibly TRBD1 for D (6 bases). Germline CDR1 is MNHNY and CDR2 is SVGAGI (reference sequence). The length of the CDR3 is 13 residues. V lost 2 bases and J 6 bases, leaving 11 bases between the germline ends. The CDR3 sequence is CASSYQGWFEQYF. CDR3 coding DNA: TGTGCCAGCAGTTACCAGGGGTGGTTCGAGCAGTACTTC.

The chain links TRBV4-1 to TRBJ2-7, with D tentatively TRBD2 (6 bases). Germline CDR1 MGHRA, CDR2 YSYEKL. This CDR3 spans 14 amino acids. V was shortened by 3 bases and J by 4 bases, with 13 bases between the two germline ends. This CDR3 reads CASSHDAGKYEQYF. The DNA of the CDR3 is TGCGCCAGCAGCCATGATGCGGGAAAGTACGAGCAGTACTTC.

V usage is TRBV11-2 and J usage is TRBJ2-7; no firm D call. Germline V gene lookup returns CDR1 SGHAT and CDR2 FQNNGV. V shed 6 bases and J shed 3 bases, with 12 bases lying between them. CDR3 length: 13 amino acids. The CDR3 bases are TGTGCCAGCAGTCTAGAGTCTGGCTACGAGCAGTACTTC. It translates to CASSLESGYEQYF.

The chain joins TRBV7-2 to TRBJ1-2, with TRBD1 matching 7 bases. Germline V CDR1 and CDR2: SGHTA, FQGNSA. The CDR3 totals 14 residues. V trimming: 5 bases; J trimming: 5 bases; junction bases outside the gene matches: 8. The CDR3 region is CASSPKGGQYGYTF. The CDR3 DNA reads TGTGCCAGCAGCCCTAAGGGGGGACAGTATGGCTACACCTTC.

V is TRBV29-1 and J is TRBJ1-5; D unclear. Trimming removed 6 bases at V and 7 bases at J, with 16 bases between. Germline values: CDR1 SQVTM, CDR2 ANQGSEA. The CDR3 is 13 residues long. DNA for the CDR3: TGCAGCGTCGGAGGCAGGTCCGGACAGCCCCAGCATTTT. Translated: CSVGGRSGQPQHF.

The DNA of the CDR3 is TGCGCCAGCAGCCAGGATGCCGGGGAGGGGGCTGGGGCCAACGTCCTGACTTTC. Residues: CASSQDAGEGAGANVLTF. This chain links TRBV4-1 with TRBJ2-6; TRBD2 might be the D (7 bases). CDR1 MGHRA and CDR2 YSYEKL come from the germline V gene. The ends were cut back, 3 bases at V and 2 bases at J, with 17 bases in the middle. The CDR3 totals 18 residues.

This chain joins TRBV13 and TRBJ1-3; 9 bases are a match to TRBD1. Unmatched junction bases numbered 4, after V lost 5 bases and J lost 8 bases. This CDR3 region has 13 residues. The germline CDR1 and CDR2 sequences are PRHDT and FYEKMQ (reference sequence). As DNA, the CDR3 is TGTGCCAGCAGCCAGACAGGGGGTCACACCATATATTTT. Translating gives CASSQTGGHTIYF.

The genes are TRBV6-4 and TRBJ2-1; TRBD2 matches 13 bases. The CDR3 is 15 amino acids. V was clipped by 8 bases and J by 8 bases; unmatched bases: 9. Per germline, CDR1 MRHNA and CDR2 SNTAGT. The DNA of the CDR3 is TGTGCCAGCTACCTCACTAGCGGGAGGGCCGATGAGCAGTTCTTC. Amino acid sequence: CASYLTSGRADEQFF.

DNA for the CDR3: TGTGCCAGCAGCAGTAGCGGTGGGGAGACCCAGTACTTC. Its protein is CASSSSGGETQYF. The gene calls are TRBV28 and TRBJ2-5, with TRBD2 as a possible D gene (6 bases). With 6 bases removed from V and 5 bases from J, the gap between germline ends came to 13 bases. Germline V gene lookup returns CDR1 MDHEN and CDR2 SYDVKM. The CDR3 has 13 amino acids. Drawing the rest from reference TRBV28 and TRBJ2-5, the complete variable domain is DVKVTQSSRYLVKRTGEKVFLECVQDMDHENMFWYRQDPGLGLRLIYFSYDVKMKEKGDIPEGYSVSREKKERFSLILESASTNQTSMYLCASSSSGGETQYFGPGTRLLVL.

CDR3 bases: TGCGCCAGCAGCTTGGTAGGGGTGGAGACCCAGTACTTC. Encoded protein: CASSLVGVETQYF. The V call is TRBV5-1, the J call TRBJ2-5, with a tentative D call TRBD1 (5 bases). Germline V lookup: CDR1 SGHRS, CDR2 YFSETQ. V was cut by 0 bases and J by 5 bases, with 8 bases left in between. The CDR3 runs to 13 residues.

The genes are TRBV24-1 and TRBJ2-5; D is perhaps TRBD2 (5 bases). The V gene's germline CDR1 is KGHDR and CDR2 SFDVKD. This CDR3 is built from 15 residues. V was cut by 3 bases and J by 4 bases, with 14 bases left in between. CDR3 in DNA: TGTGCCACCAGTGATGGCCTTTTCGGAGGAGAGACCCAGTACTTC. This codes for CATSDGLFGGETQYF.

As DNA, the CDR3 is TGTGCCAGTAGTATTACAGAAGATCAGCCCCAGCATTTT. This translates into CASSITEDQPQHF. This sequence joins TRBV19 and TRBJ1-5, with D unresolved. V lost 3 bases to trimming and J lost 5 bases, with 8 bases between them. In germline, CDR1 is LNHDA, CDR2 SQIVND (reference sequence). The CDR3 totals 13 residues.

J is TRBJ1-1 and V is TRBV7-3, with D perhaps matching TRBD1 (5 bases). Per germline, CDR1 SGHTA and CDR2 FQGTGA. This CDR3 region has 15 residues. Trimming took 5 bases from V and 0 from J, leaving 13 bases between them. The CDR3 nucleotides are TGTGCCAGCAGCCTTAGGGCGGGACTGAACACTGAAGCTTTCTTT. Its translation: CASSLRAGLNTEAFF.

This clone was seen once. The chain combines TRBV10-3 with TRBJ1-6; TRBD1 agrees at 11 bases. CDR3 size: 15 residues. Germline V CDR1 and CDR2: ENHRY, SYGVKD. With 6 bases clipped from V and 6 bases from J, the junction kept 4 bases outside the gene matches. The CDR3 DNA follows: TGTGCCATCAGGGGAGGACAGGGGGCTAATTCACCCCTCCACTTT. Its translation is CAIRGGQGANSPLHF.

The chain couples TRBV24-1 to TRBJ2-4, with 8 bases fitting TRBD1. Germline V gene sequence: CDR1 KGHDR, CDR2 SFDVKD. The CDR3 covers 14 residues. V trimming: 5 bases; J trimming: 8 bases; junction bases outside the gene matches: 7. The CDR3 sequence: CATSAPGTGDIQYF. In DNA, the CDR3 is TGTGCCACCAGTGCCCCCGGGACAGGCGACATTCAGTACTTC.

The rearrangement uses TRBV6-2 or TRBV6-3 and TRBJ2-7, with a weak D call TRBD1 (5 bases). The V end was cut by 6 bases, the J end by 5 bases, with 20 bases between. Germline assignment: CDR1 MNHEY and CDR2 SVGEGT. The CDR3 extends over 15 amino acids. In DNA, the CDR3 is TGTGCCAGCAGCCCGGGTGAGAAGGGGCCCAACGAGCAGTACTTC. Protein product: CASSPGEKGPNEQYF.